Shown below are 10 T cell receptor beta chains from a single sample sequenced in a study of regulatory T cells in long-lasting Graves disease. For TCR beta, libraries came from iRepertoire HTBI primers and Arm-PCR of CDR3 regions. A single record per CDR3 protein comes from TCRdb applying MiXCR to the multiplex PCR reads. The data hold 650,000 to 850,000 distinct CDR3 sequences, with about 30% observed a single time. Time point described: persistent/refractory GD, antithyroid drugs over 5 years with positive TRAb. TCR sequences were obtained from RNA taken from PBMCs. Sequencing was performed on peripheral blood mononuclear cells (PBMCs), taken when the disease was refractory, from a patient treated with antithyroid drugs. Source of these receptors: a female donor with Graves disease.

The V call is TRBV7-9, the J call TRBJ2-7; D possibly matches TRBD1 or TRBD2 (5 bases each). The CDR3 is made up of 16 amino acids. CDR1 is SEHNR, CDR2 FQNEAQ, per germline (reference sequence). The germline V and J ends were trimmed by 2 bases and 5 bases, with 19 bases remaining between them. The CDR3 DNA reads TGTGCCAGCAGCTTAAGTATGGGACGGCCCTGGGACGAGCAGTACTTC. This encodes CASSLSMGRPWDEQYF.

This clonotype was seen repeatedly, ten times or more. J is TRBJ1-2 and V is TRBV15; the D is unclear. V gave up 0 bases and J gave up 2 bases, with 10 bases separating them. Germline CDR1 LNHNV, CDR2 YYDKDF (reference sequence). This CDR3 contains 15 residues. This CDR3 is CATSRDLGGNYGYTF. The CDR3 DNA reads TGTGCCACCAGCAGAGATCTGGGAGGGAACTATGGCTACACCTTC.

This clonotype was counted only a few times. The genes are TRBV3-1 and TRBJ1-1; D might be TRBD1 (6 bases). CDR1 and CDR2 from the germline V gene are LGHDT and YNNKEL (reference sequence). Trimming pared 0 bases from V and 0 bases from J, leaving 8 bases between. CDR3 size: 15 residues. CDR3 region: CASSQEGHLNTEAFF. DNA of the CDR3: TGTGCCAGCAGCCAAGAGGGACACCTGAACACTGAAGCTTTCTTT.

The chain is built from TRBV12-3 or TRBV12-4 and TRBJ1-1, with D possibly matching TRBD1 (6 bases). This CDR3 region has 15 residues. The V end lost 6 bases, the J end lost 7 bases, and 21 bases lay between the germline ends. The CDR3 loop reads CASSRNRVGPHEAFF. CDR3 bases: TGTGCCAGCAGCCGGAACAGGGTTGGTCCCCATGAAGCTTTCTTT.

The chain joins TRBV3-1 to TRBJ1-4, with 10 bases aligning to TRBD1. This CDR3 is built from 16 residues. Trimming cost V 1 base and J 6 bases; bases outside gene matches: 5. Looked up from germline, CDR1 is LGHDT and CDR2 is YNNKEL (reference sequence). CDR3 coding DNA: TGTGCCAGCAGCCAAGGTGTCGGGACAGGGGATGAAAAACTGTTTTTT. Its translation: CASSQGVGTGDEKLFF.

The chain carries TRBV12-5 and TRBJ1-1; TRBD1 might be the D (6 bases). The ends were cut back, 7 bases at V and 4 bases at J, with 16 bases in the middle. Germline V lookup: CDR1 LGHNT, CDR2 FRNRAP. The CDR3 is 14 residues long. This chain's CDR3 is CASALGGAGTEAFF. The CDR3 bases are TGTGCTAGTGCCCTGGGGGGCGCGGGCACTGAAGCTTTCTTT.

The CDR3 spells CASSLESGPLNTEAFF. The DNA for the CDR3 is TGTGCCAGCAGCTTGGAATCAGGCCCTTTGAACACTGAAGCTTTCTTT. The chain couples TRBV5-5 to TRBJ1-1; D is unclear. V shed 0 bases and J shed 0 bases, with 12 bases lying between them. The V gene's germline CDR1 is SGHKS and CDR2 YYEKEE (reference sequence). The CDR3 consists of 16 residues.

The V gene is TRBV20-1, the J gene TRBJ2-5; 9 bases align to TRBD2. In germline, CDR1 is DFQATT, CDR2 SNEGSKA (reference sequence). The ends lost 6 bases at V and 4 bases at J; junction bases unmatched: 6. There are 13 residues in the CDR3. In DNA, the CDR3 is TGCAGTGCCCACGCGGGGGGGCGAGAGACCCAGTACTTC. This gives the protein CSAHAGGRETQYF.

The genes are TRBV7-9 and TRBJ2-7; D gene ambiguous. The CDR3 spans 15 residues. The V gene lost 5 bases and the J gene lost 6 bases, with 20 bases spanning the gap. The germline V gene encodes CDR1 SEHNR and CDR2 FQNEAQ (reference sequence). CDR3 sequence (DNA): TGTGCCAGCAGCCTCGTGACAATGGATAAAGGCGAGCAGTACTTC. This translates into CASSLVTMDKGEQYF.

The V and J genes are TRBV19 and TRBJ1-6, with a weak D call TRBD1 (6 bases). Germline values: CDR1 LNHDA, CDR2 SQIVND (reference sequence). Trimming removed 5 bases at V and 8 bases at J, with 7 bases between. The CDR3 sequence is 12 residues long. CDR3 in DNA: TGTGCCAGTAGTCACAGGGATTCACCCCTCCACTTT. Residues: CASSHRDSPLHF.